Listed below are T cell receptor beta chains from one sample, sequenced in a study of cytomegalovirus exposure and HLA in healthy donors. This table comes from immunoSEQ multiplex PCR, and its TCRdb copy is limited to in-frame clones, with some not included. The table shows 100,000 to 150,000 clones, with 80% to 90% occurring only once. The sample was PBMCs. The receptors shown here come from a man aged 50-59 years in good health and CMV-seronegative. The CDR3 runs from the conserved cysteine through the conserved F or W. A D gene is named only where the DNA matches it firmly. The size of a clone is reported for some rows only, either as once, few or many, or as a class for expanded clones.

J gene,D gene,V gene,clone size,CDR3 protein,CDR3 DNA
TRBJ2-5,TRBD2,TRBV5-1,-,CASSLASGVEGTQYF,TGCGCCAGCAGCTTGGCCAGCGGGGTAGAGGGGACCCAGTACTTC
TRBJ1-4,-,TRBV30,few,CAWSQGNMGSEKLFF,TGTGCCTGGAGCCAGGGAAACATGGGTAGTGAAAAACTGTTTTTT
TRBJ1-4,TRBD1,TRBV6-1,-,CASSEATGRSEKLFF,TGTGCCAGCAGTGAAGCGACAGGGCGGAGTGAAAAACTGTTTTTT
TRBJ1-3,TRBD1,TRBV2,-,CASKGTGRRHTIYF,TGTGCCAGCAAGGGGACAGGGCGGCGGCACACCATATATTTT
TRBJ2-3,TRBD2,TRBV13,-,CASSWRPSGSTDTQYF,TGTGCCAGCAGCTGGAGGCCTAGCGGGTCCACAGATACGCAGTATTTT
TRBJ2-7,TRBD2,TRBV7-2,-,CASSLAAGGPVEQYF,TGTGCCAGCAGCTTAGCAGCGGGGGGGCCGGTCGAGCAGTACTTC
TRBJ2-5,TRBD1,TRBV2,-,CASTKQGQGGETQYF,TGTGCCAGCACCAAACAGGGACAGGGTGGCGAGACCCAGTACTTC
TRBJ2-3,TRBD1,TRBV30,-,CAGLQGAGDTQYF,TGTGCCGGGTTACAGGGGGCCGGAGATACGCAGTATTTT
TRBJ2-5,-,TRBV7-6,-,CASSLPAETQYF,TGTGCCAGCAGCTTACCCGCGGAGACCCAGTACTTC
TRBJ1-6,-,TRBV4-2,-,CASSQGVLGTSKRPLHF,TGTGCCAGCAGCCAAGGTGTGCTTGGTACTAGCAAAAGGCCCCTCCACTTT
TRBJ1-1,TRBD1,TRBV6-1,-,CASSESLWDRGRAFF,TGTGCCAGCAGTGAATCCTTATGGGACAGGGGGCGAGCTTTCTTT
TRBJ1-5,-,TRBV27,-,CASSLRGNQPQHF,TGTGCCAGCAGTTTAAGGGGGAATCAGCCCCAGCATTTT
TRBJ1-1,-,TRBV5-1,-,CASSSGDLYTEAFF,TGCGCCAGCAGTTCTGGGGACTTATACACTGAAGCTTTCTTT
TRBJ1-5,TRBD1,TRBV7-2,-,CATQTGVGNQPQHF,TGTGCCACCCAAACAGGGGTGGGGAATCAGCCCCAGCATTTT
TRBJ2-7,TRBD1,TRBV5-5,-,CASSLYGQGTYEQYF,TGTGCCAGCAGCTTGTATGGACAGGGAACCTACGAGCAGTACTTC
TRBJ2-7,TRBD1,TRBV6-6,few,CASGQGFGIYEQYF,TGTGCCAGCGGACAGGGGTTCGGGATCTACGAGCAGTACTTC
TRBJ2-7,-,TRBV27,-,CASGPAGSYEQYF,TGTGCCAGCGGCCCTGCGGGCTCCTACGAGCAGTACTTC
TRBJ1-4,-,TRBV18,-,CASSPRHPSNEKLFF,TGTGCCAGCTCACCGAGACACCCATCTAATGAAAAACTGTTTTTT
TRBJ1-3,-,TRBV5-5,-,CASSLTHPGSGNTIYF,TGTGCCAGCAGCTTGACCCACCCGGGCTCTGGAAACACCATATATTTT
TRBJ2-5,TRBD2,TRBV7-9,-,CASSKGLEGVETQYF,TGTGCCAGCAGCAAGGGACTAGAGGGGGTGGAGACCCAGTACTTC
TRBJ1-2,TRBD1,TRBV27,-,CASSLEKGARYGYTF,TGTGCCAGCAGTTTAGAAAAGGGGGCTCGCTATGGCTACACCTTC
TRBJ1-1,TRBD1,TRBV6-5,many,CASSYWGQLNTEAFF,TGTGCCAGCAGTTACTGGGGACAGCTGAACACTGAAGCTTTCTTT
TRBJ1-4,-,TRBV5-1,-,CASSLAGGGHREKLFF,TGCGCCAGCAGCTTGGCAGGCGGGGGGCATCGAGAAAAACTGTTTTTT
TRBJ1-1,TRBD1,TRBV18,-,CASSADRQTEAFF,TGTGCCAGCTCAGCGGACAGGCAGACTGAAGCTTTCTTT
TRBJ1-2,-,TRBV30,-,CAWNEGYTF,TGTGCCTGGAATGAGGGCTACACCTTC
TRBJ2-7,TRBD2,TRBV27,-,CASSFSGGSYEQYF,TGTGCCAGCAGTTTTAGCGGGGGGTCCTACGAGCAGTACTTC
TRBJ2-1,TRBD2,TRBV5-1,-,CASSLGLAGLSSYNEQFF,TGCGCCAGCAGCTTGGGGCTAGCGGGGCTTAGCTCCTACAATGAGCAGTTCTTC
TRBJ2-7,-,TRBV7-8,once,CASSLGPLGEQYF,TGTGCCAGCAGCTTAGGGCCTCTTGGTGAGCAGTACTTC
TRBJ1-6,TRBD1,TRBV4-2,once,CASSQRQGSYNSPLHF,TGTGCCAGCAGCCAACGACAGGGATCCTATAATTCACCCCTCCACTTT
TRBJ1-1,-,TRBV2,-,CASQSLSGTEAFF,TGTGCCAGTCAGAGTTTGTCCGGGACTGAAGCTTTCTTT
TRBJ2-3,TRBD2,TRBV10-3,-,CAIKGAGGRTDTQYF,TGTGCCATCAAGGGAGCGGGGGGGCGTACAGATACGCAGTATTTT
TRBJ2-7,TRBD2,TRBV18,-,CASSPPTSGGLEQYF,TGTGCCAGCTCACCACCGACTAGCGGTGGCCTCGAGCAGTACTTC
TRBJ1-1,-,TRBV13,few,CASSLEPGLNTEAFF,TGTGCCAGCAGCTTAGAGCCAGGCTTGAACACTGAAGCTTTCTTT
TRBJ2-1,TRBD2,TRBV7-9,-,CASSSGTSGYNEQFF,TGTGCCAGCAGCTCCGGGACTAGCGGGTACAATGAGCAGTTCTTC
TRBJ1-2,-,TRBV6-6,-,CASSSTYGYTF,TGTGCCAGCAGTTCTACCTATGGCTACACCTTC
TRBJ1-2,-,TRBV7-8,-,CASSAHRVGNYGYTF,TGTGCCAGCAGCGCCCACAGGGTAGGGAACTATGGCTACACCTTC
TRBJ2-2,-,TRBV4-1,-,CASSHNRETGELFF,TGCGCCAGCAGCCACAACAGGGAAACCGGGGAGCTGTTTTTT
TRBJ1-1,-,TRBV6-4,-,CASRVAGNTEAFF,TGTGCCAGCAGGGTTGCAGGGAACACTGAAGCTTTCTTT
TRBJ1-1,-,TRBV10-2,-,CASSPEGVTEAFF,TGCGCCAGCAGTCCCGAGGGTGTCACTGAAGCTTTCTTT
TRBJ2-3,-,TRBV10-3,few,CATGVTGGMGTQYF,TGTGCCACCGGGGTGACGGGGGGCATGGGGACGCAGTATTTT
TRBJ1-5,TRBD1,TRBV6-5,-,CASRQGERGNQPQHF,TGTGCCAGCAGACAGGGGGAGAGGGGCAATCAGCCCCAGCATTTT
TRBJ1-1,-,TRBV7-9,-,CASSTYPESEAFF,TGTGCCAGCAGCACCTACCCGGAGAGTGAAGCTTTCTTT
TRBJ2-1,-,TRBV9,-,CASSLVAGAILENEQFF,TGTGCCAGCAGCCTAGTCGCAGGGGCGATTTTGGAGAATGAGCAGTTCTTC
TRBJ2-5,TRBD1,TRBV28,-,CASSQQGGQYF,TGTGCCAGCAGTCAACAGGGGGGCCAGTACTTC